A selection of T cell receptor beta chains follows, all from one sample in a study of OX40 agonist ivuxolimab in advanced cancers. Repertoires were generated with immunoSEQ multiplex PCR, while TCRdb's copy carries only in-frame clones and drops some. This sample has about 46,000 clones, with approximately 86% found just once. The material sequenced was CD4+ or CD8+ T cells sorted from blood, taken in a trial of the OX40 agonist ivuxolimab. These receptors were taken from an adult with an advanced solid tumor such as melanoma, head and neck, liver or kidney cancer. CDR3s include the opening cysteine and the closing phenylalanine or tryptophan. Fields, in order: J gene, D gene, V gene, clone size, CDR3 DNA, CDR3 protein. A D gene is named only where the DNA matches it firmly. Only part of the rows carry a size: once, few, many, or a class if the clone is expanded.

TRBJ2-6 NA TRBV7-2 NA TGTGCCAGCAGCTCTAGCTTTGGGGCCAACGTCCTGACTTTC CASSSSFGANVLTF
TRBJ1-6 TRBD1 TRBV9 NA TGTGCCAGCAGCGTGAACAGGGGGAATTCACCCCTCCACTTT CASSVNRGNSPLHF
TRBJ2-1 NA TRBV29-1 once TGCAGCGTTACGGATAGGAGGTACAATGAGCAGTTCTTC CSVTDRRYNEQFF
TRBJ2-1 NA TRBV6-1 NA TGTGCCAGCAACAAAGGCAATGAGCAGTTCTTC CASNKGNEQFF
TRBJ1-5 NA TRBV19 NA TGTGCCAGTAGTAAACAGGTAGGAGACAATCAGCCCCAGCATTTT CASSKQVGDNQPQHF
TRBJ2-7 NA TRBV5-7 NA TGTGCCAGCAGCTTAGTGGCAGGGTCGGGGTACGAGCAGTACTTC CASSLVAGSGYEQYF
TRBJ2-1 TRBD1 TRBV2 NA TGTGCCAGCCAGCCAGGGGGCGACTACAATGAGCAGTTCTTC CASQPGGDYNEQFF
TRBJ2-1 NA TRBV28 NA TGTGCCAGCAGTCGGGACAACCTCAATGAGCAGTTCTTC CASSRDNLNEQFF
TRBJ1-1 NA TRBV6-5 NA TGTGCCAGCAGTTCCGGGACTGAAGCTTTCTTT CASSSGTEAFF
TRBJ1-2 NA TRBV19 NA TGTGCCAGTAGTATTTACCCGGAGACCTATGGCTACACCTTC CASSIYPETYGYTF
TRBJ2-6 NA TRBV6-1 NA TGTGCCAGCACGGCCGTCTCTGGGGCCAACGTCCTGACTTTC CASTAVSGANVLTF
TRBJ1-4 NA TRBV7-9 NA TGTGCCAGCAGCTTAGGCAGGGGATTTGCAACTAATGAAAAACTGTTTTTT CASSLGRGFATNEKLFF
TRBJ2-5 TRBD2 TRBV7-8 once TGTGCCAGCAGCCTTATGAACAACATAGCGGGAGAGACCCAGTACTTC CASSLMNNIAGETQYF
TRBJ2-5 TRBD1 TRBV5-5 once TGTGCCAGCACCCCCTCGTACGGGACAGGTTCCCAAGAGACCCAGTACTTC CASTPSYGTGSQETQYF
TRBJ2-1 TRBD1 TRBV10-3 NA TGTGCCATCACAGACAGGGCCTACAATGAGCAGTTCTTC CAITDRAYNEQFF
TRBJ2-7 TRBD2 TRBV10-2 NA TGCGCCAGCAGTGAGGGACTAGCGGGATGGGGCTACGAGCAGTACTTC CASSEGLAGWGYEQYF
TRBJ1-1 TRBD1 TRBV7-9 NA TGTGCCAGCAGCTTGGCCGCAGGGGGTGAAGCTTTCTTT CASSLAAGGEAFF
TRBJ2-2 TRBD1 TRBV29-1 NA TGCAGCGCCTCGACAGGGGCCGGGGCCTCGGGGGAGCTGTTTTTT CSASTGAGASGELFF
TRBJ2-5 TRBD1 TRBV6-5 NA TGTGCCAGCAGGGGGACAGGGACGGAGACCCAGTACTTC CASRGTGTETQYF
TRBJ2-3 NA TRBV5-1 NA TGCGCCAGCAGCTTGGGGGCAGGGTCAGATACGCAGTATTTT CASSLGAGSDTQYF
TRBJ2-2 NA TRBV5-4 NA TGTGCCAGCAGCCCACCCACAGGGCGAGGGGAGCTGTTTTTT CASSPPTGRGELFF
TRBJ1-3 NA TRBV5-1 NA TGCGCCAGCAGTCCCGGGGATGACCGTGGCACCATATATTTT CASSPGDDRGTIYF
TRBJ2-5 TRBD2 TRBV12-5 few TGTGCTAGTGGTTTGACCCTCACAGCGGGAGGGGTGGAGACCCAGTACTTC CASGLTLTAGGVETQYF
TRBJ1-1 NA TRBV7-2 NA TGTGCCAGCAGCTTAAACCCAGGGACGAACACTGAAGCTTTCTTT CASSLNPGTNTEAFF
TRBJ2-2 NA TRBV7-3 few TGTGCCAGCAGCTGGGGCCAGAGCGACACCGGGGAGCTGTTTTTT CASSWGQSDTGELFF
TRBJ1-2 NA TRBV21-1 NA TGTGCCAGCAGCACTTCGCCGGGACAGGGGGCCTATGGCTACACCTTC CASSTSPGQGAYGYTF
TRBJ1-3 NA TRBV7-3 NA TGTGCCAGCAGCTTAAGGGCCCCAGACAATCCCGGAAACACCATATATTTT CASSLRAPDNPGNTIYF
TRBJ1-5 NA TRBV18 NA TGTGCCAGCTCAAATATTGGGGAGGGACAGCCCCAGCATTTT CASSNIGEGQPQHF
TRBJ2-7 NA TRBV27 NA TGTGCCAGCAGTTTAGGAGGCAGGCCCTACGAGCAGTACTTC CASSLGGRPYEQYF
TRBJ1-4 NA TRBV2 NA TGTGCCAGCAGTGACCCTACGGGATCAATCTTCATTTGGAATGAAAAACTGTTTTTT CASSDPTGSIFIWNEKLFF
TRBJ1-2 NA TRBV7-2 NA TGTGCCAGCACCCTCACAGGGATGGGGTATGGCTACACCTTC CASTLTGMGYGYTF
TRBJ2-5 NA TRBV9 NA TGTGCCAGCAGCGTAGTTGGAGGGGGAGAGACCCAGTACTTC CASSVVGGGETQYF
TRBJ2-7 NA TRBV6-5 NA TGTGCCAGCAGTTACTCGGGGGGCCTGATCGAGCAGTACTTC CASSYSGGLIEQYF
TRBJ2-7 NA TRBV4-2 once TGTGCCAGCAGCCAAGGTGGAGGGAAGCTCCCTGTTGGCTACGAGCAGTACTTC CASSQGGGKLPVGYEQYF
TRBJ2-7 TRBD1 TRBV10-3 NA TGTGCCATCAAAGGGACAGACTCCTACGAGCAGTACTTC CAIKGTDSYEQYF
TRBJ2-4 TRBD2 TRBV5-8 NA TGTGCCAGCGGACTAGAGGTCAAAAACATTCAGTACTTC CASGLEVKNIQYF
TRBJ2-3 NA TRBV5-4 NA TGTGCCAGCAGCTTCGGGGGAGGACCCACAGATACGCAGTATTTT CASSFGGGPTDTQYF
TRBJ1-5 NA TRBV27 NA TGTGCCAGCAGTTTGGGATGGGCAAATTATAGCAATCAGCCCCAGCATTTT CASSLGWANYSNQPQHF
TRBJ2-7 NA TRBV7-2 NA TGTGCCAGCGGCTCGGGGATCTACGAGCAGTACTTC CASGSGIYEQYF
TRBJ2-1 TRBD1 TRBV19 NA TGTGCCAGTAGTATACAGGGGACAGGGCGGAATGAGCAGTTCTTC CASSIQGTGRNEQFF
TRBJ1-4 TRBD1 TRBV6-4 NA TGTGCCAGCAGTGGGGCTAAAACAGGGGGTCCTTACCGAATGAAAAAACTGTTTTTT CASSGAKTGGPYRMKKLFF
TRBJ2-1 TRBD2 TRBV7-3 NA TGTGCCAGCAGCTCGGGACTAGGACTCCTGAATGAGCAGTTCTTC CASSSGLGLLNEQFF
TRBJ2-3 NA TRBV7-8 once TGTGCCAGTCAGGGGGGGAGGAGCACAGATACGCAGTATTTT CASQGGRSTDTQYF
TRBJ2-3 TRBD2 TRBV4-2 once TGTGCCAGCAGCCAAGTAGCGGGAGCCACAGATACGCAGTATTTT CASSQVAGATDTQYF
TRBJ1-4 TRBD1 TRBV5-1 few TGCGCCAGCAGCCTGACCGGGACAGGGGGGGAAAAACTGTTTTTT CASSLTGTGGEKLFF
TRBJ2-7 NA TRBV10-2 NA TGCGCCAGCAGTCCTGGCCATTCCTACGAGCAGTACTTC CASSPGHSYEQYF